One and the same sample provided the 16 T cell receptor beta chains below, sequenced in a study of cytomegalovirus exposure and HLA in healthy donors. Primers: 60 Vbeta forward and 13 Jbeta reverse. The data were produced by immunoSEQ multiplex PCR, yet TCRdb's version contains in-frame clones alone and is incomplete. This table holds 81,000 or so clones, 65% to 80% found once. Sequenced: PBMCs. The receptors originated from a man aged 60 to 69 in good health and CMV-seronegative.

The chain has TRBV7-9 and TRBJ2-1; D is possibly TRBD1 (5 bases). Trimming cost V 5 bases and J 8 bases, with 19 bases left between them. The CDR3 runs to 15 residues. CDR1 and CDR2 (germline): SEHNR, FQNEAQ (reference sequence). The DNA of the CDR3 is TGTGCCAGCAGCCCCCGTCAGGGTCTTATCGATGAGCAGTTCTTC. It is translated as CASSPRQGLIDEQFF.

The sample holds a few counts of this clone. The CDR3 nucleotides are TGTGCCAGCTCCCTCTTCGGGACAGGGGGAGCACTTGAGGGTCAGCCCCAGCATTTT. It translates to CASSLFGTGGALEGQPQHF. This chain links TRBV18 with TRBJ1-5, with TRBD1 matching over 11 bases. This CDR3 spans 19 amino acids. Germline-derived CDR1 and CDR2 are KGHSH and LQKENI. J was trimmed by 6 bases and V by 6 bases; bases with no gene match: 19.

This clone was detected only once. V usage is TRBV5-1 and J usage is TRBJ2-5; TRBD2 matches at 14 bases. Germline V gives CDR1 SGHRS, CDR2 YFSETQ. V gave up 4 bases and J gave up 11 bases; unmatched junction bases: 13. The CDR3 totals 16 residues. CDR3 loop: CASSAATSGGAGKQYF. CDR3 nucleotides: TGCGCCAGCAGCGCCGCGACTAGCGGGGGGGCTGGCAAGCAGTACTTC. Combining the CDR3 with reference TRBV5-1 and TRBJ2-5 gives the whole variable domain KAGVTQTPRYLIKTRGQQVTLSCSPISGHRSVSWYQQTPGQGLQFLFEYFSETQRNKGNFPGRFSGRQFSNSRSEMNVSTLELGDSALYLCASSAATSGGAGKQYFGPGTRLLVL.

This clone was recorded a few times. The chain is built from TRBV10-3 and TRBJ2-7; maybe TRBD1 (6 bases). Germline assignment: CDR1 ENHRY and CDR2 SYGVKD. Deletions cut 2 bases from V and 5 bases from J, with 13 bases between. The CDR3 is made up of 14 amino acids. The CDR3 region is CAISEPLEGDEQYF. The CDR3 region has the DNA TGTGCCATCAGTGAGCCGCTAGAGGGGGACGAGCAGTACTTC.

This chain links TRBV6-6 with TRBJ1-2; D may be TRBD1 (5 bases). V was pared by 5 bases and J by 5 bases, with 18 bases between. This CDR3 has 15 amino acids. Germline V gene sequence: CDR1 MNHNY, CDR2 SVGAGI (reference sequence). This CDR3 is CASSPGWGNGYGYTF. The CDR3 bases are TGTGCCAGCAGTCCCGGTTGGGGCAATGGGTATGGCTACACCTTC.

This chain connects TRBV29-1 to TRBJ2-5, with 9 bases lining up with TRBD2. There are 13 residues in the CDR3. CDR1 and CDR2 (germline): SQVTM, ANQGSEA. CDR3 loop: CSGVAGDQETQYF. CDR3 DNA sequence: TGCAGTGGTGTAGCGGGGGACCAAGAGACCCAGTACTTC.

The J gene is TRBJ1-5, the V gene TRBV7-9; TRBD1 aligns across 8 bases. Trimming removed 5 bases from V and 4 bases from J; junction bases left unmatched: 10. Germline V gene sequence: CDR1 SEHNR, CDR2 FQNEAQ (reference sequence). The CDR3 covers 16 residues. The CDR3 DNA reads TGTGCCAGCAGCCTCGGGGGACAGGCCCCTAATCAGCCCCAGCATTTT. Its translation: CASSLGGQAPNQPQHF.

The chain uses TRBV30 and TRBJ1-1; maybe TRBD1 (5 bases). The CDR3 loop spans 12 amino acids. V lost 2 bases, J lost 5 bases, and 9 bases lay in between. Germline V gene lookup returns CDR1 GTSNPN and CDR2 SVGIG (reference sequence). CDR3 sequence reads: CAWSQGGTEAFF. In DNA, the CDR3 is TGTGCCTGGAGTCAGGGAGGGACTGAAGCTTTCTTT.

This chain links TRBV4-2 with TRBJ2-1, with 9 bases fitting TRBD2. The CDR3 has 15 amino acids. The V and J ends lost 4 bases and 7 bases, in that order; junction bases with no gene match: 8. Germline CDR1 and CDR2: LGHNA and YNFKEQ. The CDR3 region is CASSLLRGGLNEQFF. The CDR3, as DNA: TGTGCCAGCAGCCTGCTGCGGGGGGGGCTAAATGAGCAGTTCTTC.

The J gene is TRBJ2-5, the V gene TRBV9; 9 nucleotides match TRBD2. Germline V gene data show CDR1 as SGDLS and CDR2 as YYNGEE. This CDR3 has 16 amino acids. V lost 2 bases and J lost 2; bases outside the gene matches: 7. The CDR3: CASSVGSGGWQETQYF. The CDR3 bases are TGTGCCAGCAGCGTTGGAAGCGGGGGGTGGCAAGAGACCCAGTACTTC.

The chain carries TRBV5-6 and TRBJ1-2; 8 nucleotides agree with TRBD1. V shed 2 bases and J 4 bases; nucleotides not matched to a gene: 4. The germline V gene has CDR1 SGHDT and CDR2 YYEEEE. This CDR3 contains 14 residues. CDR3 coding DNA: TGTGCCAGCAGCTTCGGACAGGGCGCCTATGGCTACACCTTC. This codes for CASSFGQGAYGYTF.

The gene calls are TRBV7-6 and TRBJ2-3; 9 positions match TRBD2. CDR3 size: 16 residues. The V gene's germline CDR1 is SGHVS and CDR2 FNYEAQ. V was pared by 2 bases and J by 0 bases, with 3 bases of the junction left unmatched. CDR3 sequence (DNA): TGTGCCAGCAGCTTATTAGCGGGGGTTAGCACAGATACGCAGTATTTT. This codes for CASSLLAGVSTDTQYF. Variable domain in full (rest from reference TRBV7-6 and TRBJ2-3): GAGVSQSPRYKVTKRGQDVALRCDPISGHVSLYWYRQALGQGPEFLTYFNYEAQQDKSGLPNDRFSAERPEGSISTLTIQRTEQRDSAMYRCASSLLAGVSTDTQYFGPGTRLTVL.

The rearrangement joins TRBV6-6 to TRBJ2-3; D unresolved. The ends were cut back, 5 bases at V and 5 bases at J, with 20 bases in the middle. The CDR3 totals 16 residues. CDR1 is MNHNY, CDR2 SVGAGI, per germline (reference sequence). The CDR3 is CASSRDRTGLRDTQYF. Here the CDR3 DNA reads TGTGCCAGCAGTAGAGACCGCACTGGGCTTCGAGATACGCAGTATTTT.

The chain recombines TRBV6-1 with TRBJ2-6, with TRBD1 identical over 8 bases. Germline V gives CDR1 MNHNS, CDR2 SASEGT. V was pared by 8 bases and J by 1 base, with 4 bases of the junction left unmatched. This CDR3 is 15 amino acids long. CDR3 in amino acids: CASGTGGSGANVLTF. CDR3 sequence (DNA): TGTGCCAGCGGGACAGGAGGTTCTGGGGCCAACGTCCTGACTTTC.

The rearrangement uses TRBV9 and TRBJ1-2; tentatively, D is TRBD1 (6 bases). This CDR3 region has 13 residues. V was clipped by 7 bases and J by 3 bases, with 13 bases between them. CDR1 is SGDLS, CDR2 YYNGEE, per germline. CDR3 sequence (DNA): TGTGCCAGCGGGTCCAGGGGTGACTATGGCTACACCTTC. Translating it yields CASGSRGDYGYTF.

The chain has TRBV6-4 and TRBJ1-1, with 7 bases that match TRBD1. V was clipped by 3 bases and J by 0 bases; unmatched bases: 13. Germline V gives CDR1 MRHNA, CDR2 SNTAGT. This CDR3 contains 18 residues. CDR3 in DNA: TGTGCCAGCAGTGATTGTAAGGGGGCTAGGAAGATGAACACTGAAGCTTTCTTT. It yields the protein CASSDCKGARKMNTEAFF.